Shown below are 20 T cell receptor beta chains from a single sample sequenced in a study of shared clonotypes between healthy human individuals. The data were produced by immunoSEQ multiplex PCR, yet TCRdb's version contains in-frame clones alone and is incomplete. The sample includes around 940,000 clones, approximately 76% seen only once; the top ten take about 1.5%. The sample taken for sequencing was memory CD4+ T cells sorted from blood. Subset: CD45RA-negative fraction. These TCRs come from a man in his late teens or twenties in good health.

The chain carries TRBV2 and TRBJ2-7, with 8 bases aligning to TRBD2. This CDR3 is 14 amino acids long. With 4 bases clipped from V and 2 bases from J, the junction kept 4 bases outside the gene matches. Germline loops: CDR1 SNHLY, CDR2 FYNNEI. CDR3 in amino acids: CASSAAGGPYEQYF. In nucleotides, the CDR3 is TGTGCCAGCAGTGCGGCGGGAGGACCCTACGAGCAGTACTTC.

CDR3 region: CASSSWTSGGGTDTQYF. In nucleotides, the CDR3 is TGTGCCAGCAGCTCCTGGACTAGCGGGGGCGGCACAGATACGCAGTATTTT. The chain joins TRBV5-4 to TRBJ2-3, with TRBD2 matching 13 bases. V trimming: 3 bases; J trimming: 1 base; junction bases outside the gene matches: 5. This CDR3 has 17 amino acids. Per germline, CDR1 SGHNT and CDR2 YYREEE (reference sequence).

The J gene is TRBJ1-3, the V gene TRBV19; D is uncertain. The CDR3 contains 15 residues. Trimming took 4 bases from V and 0 from J, leaving 10 bases between them. CDR1 and CDR2 from the germline V gene are LNHDA and SQIVND (reference sequence). The CDR3, as DNA: TGTGCCAGTAGTACCGACGGGAGCTCTGGAAACACCATATATTTT. Protein sequence: CASSTDGSSGNTIYF.

The chain has TRBV5-5 and TRBJ1-3; D might be TRBD1 (6 bases). This CDR3 is 16 amino acids long. Looked up from germline, CDR1 is SGHKS and CDR2 is YYEKEE (reference sequence). V shed 4 bases and J shed 9 bases, with 23 bases lying between them. CDR3 sequence (DNA): TGTGCCAGCAGCCGAGACAGGACGAGGCTGGAGGCCACCATATATTTT. Its protein product is CASSRDRTRLEATIYF.

This chain uses TRBV6-5 with TRBJ2-1, with D possibly being TRBD1 (6 bases). The germline V gene has CDR1 MNHEY and CDR2 SVGAGI. Deletions cut 6 bases from V and 0 bases from J, with 9 bases between. The CDR3 covers 14 residues. CDR3 sequence: CASRGASSYNEQFF. CDR3 in DNA: TGTGCCAGCAGGGGGGCGAGCTCCTACAATGAGCAGTTCTTC.

The chain links TRBV5-1 to TRBJ1-1; D possibly corresponds to TRBD1 (5 bases). The CDR3 is 16 amino acids. V lost 3 bases and J 4 bases, leaving 19 bases between the germline ends. Germline assignment: CDR1 SGHRS and CDR2 YFSETQ. The CDR3 DNA is TGCGCCAGCAGCTCGGGTGGAGGGACCCCGGGCACTGAAGCTTTCTTT. The encoded protein is CASSSGGGTPGTEAFF.

The rearrangement joins TRBV20-1 to TRBJ2-1; D might be TRBD2 (6 bases). V was trimmed by 4 bases and J by 8 bases, leaving 9 bases between them. The CDR3 runs 11 residues. CDR1 and CDR2 (germline): DFQATT, SNEGSKA (reference sequence). This CDR3 reads CSANPGDEQFF. CDR3 nucleotides: TGCAGTGCTAACCCGGGGGATGAGCAGTTCTTC.

This clone has just a few counts. The CDR3 here is CASSLGGRGDQPQHF. The DNA of the CDR3 is TGTGCCAGCAGCTTGGGAGGCAGGGGCGATCAGCCCCAGCATTTT. The chain recombines TRBV5-4 with TRBJ1-5; tentatively, D is TRBD1 (6 bases). Germline CDR1 reads SGHNT; CDR2 reads YYREEE (reference sequence). V was pared by 0 bases and J by 5 bases, with 12 bases between. This CDR3 has 15 amino acids.

This sequence joins TRBV7-9 and TRBJ1-4; D is undetermined. Germline V CDR1 and CDR2: SEHNR, FQNEAQ (reference sequence). The CDR3 extends over 15 amino acids. V shed 5 bases and J shed 8 bases, with 18 bases lying between them. The CDR3 DNA follows: TGTGCCAGCAGCACCGGGTCCGGGAAATACGAAAAACTGTTTTTT. Protein: CASSTGSGKYEKLFF.

This sequence joins TRBV19 and TRBJ2-3, with a weak D call TRBD2 (5 bases). The germline CDR1 and CDR2 sequences are LNHDA and SQIVND (reference sequence). The CDR3 length is 14 residues. V shed 3 bases and J shed 1 base, with 8 bases lying between them. CDR3 sequence (DNA): TGTGCCAGTAGTATTAACGGGGGCACAGATACGCAGTATTTT. It codes for CASSINGGTDTQYF.

The J gene is TRBJ2-5, the V gene TRBV7-2; tentatively, D is TRBD1 (6 bases). V shed 5 bases and J shed 1 base, with 14 bases lying between them. The germline V gene encodes CDR1 SGHTA and CDR2 FQGNSA. CDR3 length: 15 amino acids. The CDR3 DNA is TGTGCCAGCAGCCTGGATGGGGGCAGCCAAGAGACCCAGTACTTC. Amino acid sequence: CASSLDGGSQETQYF.

CDR3 nucleotide sequence: TGCGCCAGCAGCTTGGGCCGAGGGTCCGGCTCCTACGAGCAGTACTTC. Residues: CASSLGRGSGSYEQYF. The genes are TRBV5-1 and TRBJ2-7, with D tentatively TRBD2 (5 bases). This CDR3 has 16 residues. The V gene lost 0 bases and the J gene lost 0 bases, with 13 bases spanning the gap. Per the germline V gene, CDR1 is SGHRS and CDR2 is YFSETQ.

A word on this clone: A clone one base away is much larger, so this may be a read error. The genes are TRBV11-2 and TRBJ1-1; D is unresolved. V lost 1 base, J lost 3 bases, and 3 bases lay in between. Per germline, CDR1 SGHAT and CDR2 FQNNGV. This CDR3 is built from 12 residues. The CDR3 here is CASSLVDTEAFF. In DNA form, the CDR3 reads TGTGCCAGCAGCTTAGTTGACACTGAAGCTTTCTTT.

V usage is TRBV6-4 and J usage is TRBJ2-4; D call uncertain. Trimming left V 2 bases short and J 6 bases short, with 8 bases between. Germline CDR1 MRHNA, CDR2 SNTAGT. The CDR3 contains 13 residues. The CDR3 region has the DNA TGTGCCAGCAGTGACCCTAAGGGAAACATTCAGTACTTC. Protein sequence: CASSDPKGNIQYF.

The J gene is TRBJ1-1, the V gene TRBV5-1; 7 positions match TRBD1. The V gene end was trimmed by 2 bases and the J gene end by 1 base; junction bases not matched to a gene: 11. Germline-derived CDR1 and CDR2 are SGHRS and YFSETQ. This CDR3 comprises 17 residues. The CDR3 protein is CASSFGTATTTNTEAFF. The CDR3 region has the DNA TGCGCCAGCAGCTTTGGGACAGCAACAACGACGAACACTGAAGCTTTCTTT.

The rearrangement uses TRBV19 and TRBJ1-5; D call uncertain. Germline CDR1 is LNHDA and CDR2 is SQIVND (reference sequence). V lost 11 bases and J 0 bases, leaving 17 bases between the germline ends. The CDR3 spans 15 residues. The CDR3, as DNA: TGTGCCGGCGGAGGTGGAGTTAATAGCAATCAGCCCCAGCATTTT. It is translated as CAGGGGVNSNQPQHF.

The chain is built from TRBV30 and TRBJ1-1; weak D call: TRBD1 (5 bases). Per the germline V gene, CDR1 is GTSNPN and CDR2 is SVGIG (reference sequence). With 7 bases removed from V and 1 base from J, the gap between germline ends came to 22 bases. The CDR3 loop spans 16 amino acids. CDR3 DNA: TGTGCCTACCTGAGGGGAATAACTCCCTGGAACACTGAAGCTTTCTTT. It yields the protein CAYLRGITPWNTEAFF.

The CDR3 sequence: CASSLAGQGTGNTIYF. In DNA, the CDR3 is TGTGCCAGCAGCTTAGCTGGACAGGGCACTGGAAACACCATATATTTT. The V and J genes are TRBV7-2 and TRBJ1-3; TRBD1 matches at 8 bases. The J segment lost 2 bases and the V segment lost 0 bases, leaving 3 bases of the junction unmatched. The CDR3 extends over 16 amino acids. Germline V gives CDR1 SGHTA, CDR2 FQGNSA.

This clone was observed once. The sample carries other DNA sequences with the same CDR3. The V and J genes are TRBV28 and TRBJ2-5; unclear D gene. V lost 5 bases and J lost 5, with 6 bases in between. CDR1 is MDHEN and CDR2 is SYDVKM in the germline V gene. The CDR3 length is 11 residues. CDR3 in DNA: TGTGCCAGCAGTCTACGTGAGACCCAGTACTTC. This codes for CASSLRETQYF.

Concerning this clone: The sample carries other DNA sequences with the same CDR3. This sequence joins TRBV19 and TRBJ2-2, with D unresolved. This CDR3 has 11 residues. CDR1 is LNHDA, CDR2 SQIVND, per germline (reference sequence). V lost 6 bases, J lost 2 bases, and 1 base lay in between. CDR3 nucleotide sequence: TGTGCCAGTAGCAACACCGGGGAGCTGTTTTTT. Encoded protein: CASSNTGELFF. Full variable domain (missing parts from reference TRBV19 and TRBJ2-2): DGGITQSPKYLFRKEGQNVTLSCEQNLNHDAMYWYRQDPGQGLRLIYYSQIVNDFQKGDIAEGYSVSREKKESFPLTVTSAQKNPTAFYLCASSNTGELFFGEGSRLTVL.